This is a list of T cell receptor beta chains from one sample in a study of blood T cell repertoires in COVID-19. The table came from immunoSEQ multiplex PCR; TCRdb's copy has only in-frame clones and leaves some out. The sample contains nearly 60,000 clones, more than 75% of which appear only once. Source material: peripheral blood. These receptors were collected from a man between 35 and 55 years old with active COVID-19. The CDR3 runs from the conserved cysteine through the conserved F or W.

J gene | V gene | CDR3 protein
TRBJ1-6 | TRBV3-1/TRBV3-2 | CASSQVHGFDSPLHF
TRBJ2-3 | TRBV5-4 | CASTMGGLGSDTQYF
TRBJ2-1 | TRBV20-1 | CSASDTSGRNNEQFF
TRBJ1-1 | TRBV19 | CASSIGLATEAFF
TRBJ1-6 | TRBV5-4 | CASSYRRGENSPLHF
TRBJ1-6 | TRBV27 | CASSLWFGGDRGLPSSSPLHF
TRBJ2-7 | TRBV3-1/TRBV3-2 | CASRTRAGGSYEQYF
TRBJ2-1 | TRBV27 | CASSSPGLAVNEQFF
TRBJ1-2 | TRBV5-4 | CASSLGRGYGYTF
TRBJ2-7 | TRBV14 | CASSRGRGLEQYF
TRBJ2-7 | TRBV10-3 | CATAGSINYEQYF
TRBJ1-2 | TRBV7-7 | CASSPIQGGGYTF
TRBJ2-1 | TRBV11-3 | CASSLGLNEQFF
TRBJ2-1 | TRBV13 | CASSLVTGQGVYNEQFF
TRBJ2-7 | TRBV3-1/TRBV3-2 | CASSPGGLAYEQYF
TRBJ2-1 | TRBV24-1 | CATSDGGEQFF
TRBJ1-1 | TRBV28 | CASSFPLSGAADTEAFF
TRBJ2-1 | TRBV21-1 | CASSGNDYNEQFF
TRBJ2-1 | TRBV10-1 | CASKTAGGGFF
TRBJ2-2 | TRBV30 | CAWSVDRGSGELFF
TRBJ1-1 | TRBV30 | CAWVPRGWTEAFF
TRBJ2-1 | TRBV5-1 | CASSSSPGRREKFF
TRBJ2-1 | TRBV7-2 | CASSLGRVSQFF
TRBJ1-2 | TRBV28 | CASLDRADYGYTF
TRBJ2-7 | TRBV28 | CASRPQGSSYEQYF
TRBJ2-1 | TRBV5-1 | CASSLRTDRAEQFF
TRBJ2-4 | TRBV28 | CASTAPGFAAKNIQYF
TRBJ2-5 | TRBV5-1 | CASSQGTGILQETQYF